This TCR beta chain was captured by sequencing in a study of T cell responses to AZD1222 COVID-19 vaccine. Background on the study: Some second doses came at about 4 weeks and others at about 12 weeks; these were pooled. Study-wide results and limits: Nearly half of spike-specific TCRs reportedly go after variant regions that carry no mutations.

Some clones are missing from TCRdb's copy, which holds only in-frame ones; the method was immunoSEQ multiplex PCR. The sample has around 170,000 clones; roughly nine tenths are singletons. As for this clone: Its specificity is not known.

From germline, CDR1 is MDHEN and CDR2 SYDVKM. Trimming took 1 base from V and 0 from J, leaving 6 bases between them. The CDR3 length is 14 residues. This chain links TRBV28 with TRBJ2-5; no clear D. The TCR was taken from an adult in good health. The material sequenced was peripheral blood, taken on day 0 of AZD1222 vaccination. The CDR3 region has the DNA TGTGCCAGCAGTTTATACCAGTACCAAGAGACCCAGTACTTC. Protein: CASSLYQYQETQYF. Based on the CDR3 plus reference TRBV28 and TRBJ2-5, the full variable domain is DVKVTQSSRYLVKRTGEKVFLECVQDMDHENMFWYRQDPGLGLRLIYFSYDVKMKEKGDIPEGYSVSREKKERFSLILESASTNQTSMYLCASSLYQYQETQYFGPGTRLLVL.